The entry below describes one T cell receptor (beta chain). Its antigen is still unknown. This specimen belongs to a study of blood T cells in healthy people across ages. Study background: Through template switching, about one barcoded beta molecule was captured per two T cells, as measured in model experiments.

General study findings and limits: Per million T cells, the diversity of TCR beta decreased roughly linearly as age advanced.

Germline V gene data show CDR1 as DFQATT and CDR2 as SNEGSKA (reference sequence). This CDR3 comprises 15 residues. Trimming removed 6 bases at V and 0 bases at J, with 17 bases between. Through a sample-barcoded 5' primer and a J-beta primer mix, a second PCR was run for roughly 6 to 12 cycles. TCRdb reprocessed the 5' RACE reads via MiXCR and lists one record per CDR3 protein. The table shows about 730,000 distinct CDR3 sequences, with roughly 44% occurring only once. The chain employs TRBV20-1 and TRBJ1-2; D is undetermined. This TCR was sampled from a woman in her sixties or seventies in good health. The sequencing input was blood. Here the CDR3 DNA reads TGCAGTGCCCCTTCGGGCTGGGAAGCTAACTATGGCTACACCTTC. Protein product: CSAPSGWEANYGYTF.